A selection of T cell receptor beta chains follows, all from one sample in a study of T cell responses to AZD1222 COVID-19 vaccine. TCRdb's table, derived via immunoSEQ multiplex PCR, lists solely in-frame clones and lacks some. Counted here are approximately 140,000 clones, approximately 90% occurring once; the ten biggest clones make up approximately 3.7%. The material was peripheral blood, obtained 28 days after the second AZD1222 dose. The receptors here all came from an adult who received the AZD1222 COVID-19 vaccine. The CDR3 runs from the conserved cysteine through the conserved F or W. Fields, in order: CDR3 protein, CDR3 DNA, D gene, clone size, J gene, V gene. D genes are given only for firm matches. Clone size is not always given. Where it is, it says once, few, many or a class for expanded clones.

CASTVEGYYGYTF TGTGCCAGCACAGTCGAGGGGTACTATGGCTACACCTTC . . TRBJ1-2 TRBV2
CASSWDLAGENNEQFF TGTGCCAGCAGCTGGGACTTGGCGGGAGAGAACAATGAGCAGTTCTTC TRBD2 . TRBJ2-1 TRBV5-6
CATSDPSSPGTGELFF TGTGCCACCAGTGATCCGAGCTCACCCGGCACCGGGGAGCTGTTTTTT . . TRBJ2-2 TRBV24-1
CASSDAGAQHF TGTGCCAGCAGTGACGCGGGAGCCCAGCATTTT . . TRBJ1-5 TRBV2
CASSEDRDTASSTDTQYF TGTGCCAGCAGTGAAGACCGGGACACGGCTTCTAGCACAGATACGCAGTATTTT . . TRBJ2-3 TRBV6-1
CASSFVGAGAEAFF TGTGCCAGCAGCTTCGTTGGGGCTGGCGCTGAAGCTTTCTTT . . TRBJ1-1 TRBV7-8
CASTRVSNTEAFF TGTGCCAGTACCAGGGTTTCGAACACTGAAGCTTTCTTT . . TRBJ1-1 TRBV19
CSVEAQGVGYGYTF TGCAGCGTTGAAGCGCAGGGTGTAGGCTATGGCTACACCTTC . once TRBJ1-2 TRBV29-1
CASSYSFLGSAEQFF TGTGCCAGCAGTTACTCATTCCTAGGATCGGCTGAGCAGTTCTTC . . TRBJ2-1 TRBV6-2/TRBV6-3
CASSQEAGTGLEQFF TGCGCCAGCAGCCAAGAGGCCGGGACAGGGCTGGAGCAGTTCTTC TRBD1 . TRBJ2-1 TRBV4-3
CASSLGAGPDTQYF TGCGCCAGCAGCTTGGGCGCGGGACCGGATACGCAGTATTTT . . TRBJ2-3 TRBV5-1
CASRAGDSNTEAFF TGTGCCAGCAGGGCAGGGGATTCTAACACTGAAGCTTTCTTT . . TRBJ1-1 TRBV28
CASHYRQGPGNTIYF TGTGCCAGCCATTACCGGCAGGGGCCTGGAAACACCATATATTTT . . TRBJ1-3 TRBV2
CASSQAQGSYNEQFF TGCGCCAGCAGCCAAGCGCAGGGATCCTACAATGAGCAGTTCTTC . . TRBJ2-1 TRBV4-1
CASSLRQYSYEQYF TGTGCCAGCAGCTTAAGACAGTATTCCTACGAGCAGTACTTC . . TRBJ2-7 TRBV7-2
CASSLDVGGRFDNQPQHF TGTGCCAGCAGCTTAGACGTAGGTGGCAGGTTTGACAATCAGCCCCAGCATTTT . . TRBJ1-5 TRBV7-2
CASSQLAGGPHTQYF TGTGCCAGCTCACAACTAGCGGGAGGGCCACATACGCAGTATTTT TRBD2 . TRBJ2-3 TRBV28
CASRPGTGGYEQYF TGTGCCAGCAGACCCGGGACAGGGGGCTACGAGCAGTACTTC TRBD1 . TRBJ2-7 TRBV13
CASSTRGSYSPLHF TGTGCCAGCAGTACACGGGGGTCGTATTCACCCCTCCACTTT . . TRBJ1-6 TRBV6-5
CASSIGQPNTEAFF TGTGCCAGTAGTATTGGACAACCGAACACTGAAGCTTTCTTT . . TRBJ1-1 TRBV19
CASSRWRPIQETQYF TGTGCCAGCTCCCGCTGGAGACCGATCCAAGAGACCCAGTACTTC . . TRBJ2-5 TRBV18
CASSLNSATLSYNEQFF TGTGCCAGCAGCTTAAATTCTGCCACACTCTCCTACAATGAGCAGTTCTTC . . TRBJ2-1 TRBV7-3
CASSPGEYVSMFGYYGYTF TGTGCCAGCTCGCCTGGGGAGTACGTTTCAATGTTTGGGTACTATGGCTACACCTTC . . TRBJ1-2 TRBV18
CATSRDRGGSYEQYF TGTGCCACCAGCAGAGATCGGGGGGGCTCCTACGAGCAGTACTTC TRBD2 . TRBJ2-7 TRBV15
CASSTRAGSEQYF TGTGCCAGCAGCACCCGGGCAGGTAGCGAGCAGTACTTC . . TRBJ2-7 TRBV9
CASSEKRLAFF TGTGCCAGCAGTGAGAAACGTCTGGCTTTCTTT . . TRBJ1-1 TRBV2
CASSYRVGTEAFF TGTGCCAGCAGCTACAGGGTGGGGACTGAAGCTTTCTTT . . TRBJ1-1 TRBV7-2
CASSEYNGETGELFF TGTGCCAGCAGTGAATATAATGGGGAGACCGGGGAGCTGTTTTTT . few TRBJ2-2 TRBV25-1
CAVGGVPGHGNSGNTIYF TGTGCCGTAGGGGGAGTACCGGGACACGGAAACTCTGGAAACACCATATATTTT . . TRBJ1-3 TRBV10-3
CASSTGQLYGYTF TGTGCCAGCAGCACAGGACAGCTCTATGGCTACACCTTC . . TRBJ1-2 TRBV11-2
CASSLRTVSYEQYF TGTGCCAGCAGCTTGAGGACTGTCTCCTACGAGCAGTACTTC . . TRBJ2-7 TRBV5-5
CASAPGGWDEQFF TGTGCCAGCGCCCCGGGCGGGTGGGATGAGCAGTTCTTC . . TRBJ2-1 TRBV5-5
CASSSRDRGTSSYGYTF TGTGCCAGCAGCAGCCGGGACAGGGGGACGAGTAGCTATGGCTACACCTTC TRBD1 . TRBJ1-2 TRBV7-9
CASSMVTGVFVTEAFF TGTGCCAGTAGTATGGTGACAGGGGTTTTTGTCACTGAAGCTTTCTTT TRBD1 . TRBJ1-1 TRBV19
CARRRTLRGCRSYEQYF TGTGCCAGGAGGAGGACTCTTAGAGGTTGTCGGAGCTACGAGCAGTACTTC . . TRBJ2-7 TRBV3-1/TRBV3-2
CATSDGGQGLYNEQFF TGTGCCACCAGTGATGGGGGACAGGGCCTATACAATGAGCAGTTCTTC TRBD1 once TRBJ2-1 TRBV24-1
CASSPTGGFDSPLHF TGTGCCAGCAGTCCCACAGGGGGCTTCGATTCACCCCTCCACTTT TRBD1 . TRBJ1-6 TRBV6-5
CASSLGVSGPSTDTQYF TGTGCCAGCAGCTTAGGGGTTAGCGGGCCTAGCACAGATACGCAGTATTTT TRBD2 . TRBJ2-3 TRBV11-2
CASSLPGTSADTQYF TGTGCCAGCAGCTTACCCGGGACTAGCGCAGATACGCAGTATTTT TRBD2 . TRBJ2-3 TRBV7-2
CASSPRPAEQYF TGTGCCAGCAGCCCCCGCCCAGCCGAGCAGTACTTC . . TRBJ2-7 TRBV3-1/TRBV3-2
CASSQNPRNNEQFF TGCGCCAGCAGCCAAAACCCCCGGAACAATGAGCAGTTCTTC . . TRBJ2-1 TRBV4-3
CASSVGNTATNEKLFF TGTGCCAGCAGCGTAGGGAACACAGCAACTAATGAAAAACTGTTTTTT . . TRBJ1-4 TRBV9
CASSSIGGRKKLFF TGTGCCAGCAGCTCAATAGGGGGGCGGAAAAAACTGTTTTTT . . TRBJ1-4 TRBV7-2
CASSPRPATNEKLFF TGTGCCAGTTCCCCCCGCCCAGCAACTAATGAAAAACTGTTTTTT . . TRBJ1-4 TRBV19
CASIRTTTNYGYTF TGTGCCAGCATCCGGACGACCACTAACTATGGCTACACCTTC . . TRBJ1-2 TRBV6-5
CATSRAGGRGYEQYF TGTGCCACCAGCAGAGCGGGCGGGAGAGGGTACGAGCAGTACTTC TRBD2 . TRBJ2-7 TRBV15
CASSFPGTEAFF TGTGCCAGCAGCTTCCCGGGCACTGAAGCTTTCTTT . . TRBJ1-1 TRBV7-3
CATSVGVEQFF TGTGCCACCAGTGTAGGTGTTGAGCAGTTCTTC . . TRBJ2-1 TRBV24-1
CAISDPGGGGTEAFF TGTGCCATCAGTGACCCCGGGGGCGGGGGCACTGAAGCTTTCTTT . . TRBJ1-1 TRBV10-3
CASSPGSGGDSTDTQYF TGTGCCAGCAGCCCTGGGAGCGGGGGGGATAGCACAGATACGCAGTATTTT TRBD2 . TRBJ2-3 TRBV11-3
CATSGSGGGELFF TGTGCCACCTCGGGGAGTGGCGGCGGGGAGCTGTTTTTT . . TRBJ2-2 TRBV6-5
CASSVAIAANNEQFF TGTGCCAGCAGCGTCGCGATAGCGGCCAACAATGAGCAGTTCTTC . . TRBJ2-1 TRBV7-2
CASSVVPGSEQFF TGTGCCAGCAGCGTAGTTCCCGGGAGTGAGCAGTTCTTC . . TRBJ2-1 TRBV9